The sequence of this T cell receptor beta chain was determined in a study of control samples from healthy donors and cancer patients. Per the germline V gene, CDR1 is SEHNR and CDR2 is FQNEAQ (reference sequence). The CDR3 covers 16 residues. Trimming cost V 5 bases and J 7 bases, with 20 bases left between them. The table came from immunoSEQ multiplex PCR; TCRdb's copy has only in-frame clones and leaves some out. The repertoire consists of 150,000 or so clones, with 94% occurring once and the leading ten covering around 13%. The receptor comes from a man aged 35 to 55 in good health. The rearrangement uses TRBV7-9 and TRBJ1-4, with a weak D call TRBD1 (5 bases). Input material: blood. Written as DNA, the CDR3 is TGTGCCAGCAGCCGGCTTTCGGGGCCACGCGGTGAAAAACTGTTTTTT. It is translated as CASSRLSGPRGEKLFF.